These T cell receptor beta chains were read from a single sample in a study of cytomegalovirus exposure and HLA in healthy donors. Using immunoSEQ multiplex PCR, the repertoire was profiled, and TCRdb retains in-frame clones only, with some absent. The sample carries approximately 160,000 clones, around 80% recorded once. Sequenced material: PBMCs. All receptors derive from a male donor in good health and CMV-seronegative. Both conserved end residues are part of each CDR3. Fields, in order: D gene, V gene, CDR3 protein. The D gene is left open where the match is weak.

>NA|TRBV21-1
CASSPRQAPTEAFF
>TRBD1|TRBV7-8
CASSTRTGRNSPLHF
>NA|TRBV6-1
CASSEGAGLYEQYF
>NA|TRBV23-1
CASSQIATGHRDEQYF
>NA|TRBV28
CASSLQGARTEAFF
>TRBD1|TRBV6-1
CASSLTRTGQHIQYF
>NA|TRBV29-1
CSVQETGNTIYF
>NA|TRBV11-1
CASRMGGRKQETQYF
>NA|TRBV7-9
CASSPNTNSPLHF
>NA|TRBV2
CASSEVAGATIYGYTF
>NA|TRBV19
CASRPMDSLDEAFF
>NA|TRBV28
CASSLSIEAFF
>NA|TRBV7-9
CASSLEGGTEAFF
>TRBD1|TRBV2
CASKDRVGRHEQYF
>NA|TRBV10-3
CAISGVTAVLYTF
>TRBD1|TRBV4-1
CASSQDPGGWNQPQHF
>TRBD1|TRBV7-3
CASSLQGDGSPLHF
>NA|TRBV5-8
CASSLDPWSGYEQYF
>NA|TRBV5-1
CASTGNLAKNIQYF
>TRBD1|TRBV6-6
CASRYRGRENTEAFF
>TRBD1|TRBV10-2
CASRGDRPNTGELFF
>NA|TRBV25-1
CASRDYLGTDTQYF
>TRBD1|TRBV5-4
CASSRQGVTEAFF
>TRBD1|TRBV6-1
CASKNRQGATYGYTF
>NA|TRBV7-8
CASSPGPENEKLFF
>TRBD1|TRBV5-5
CASSQGTGSYNEQFF
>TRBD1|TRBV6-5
CASSPGTGTGEQYF
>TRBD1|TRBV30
CAYRGNSPLHF
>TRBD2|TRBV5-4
CASSTGTSTEQYF
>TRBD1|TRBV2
CASRWGTGRYEQYF
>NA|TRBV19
CASSTGLSGNTIYF
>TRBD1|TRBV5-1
CASSATGTGNYGYTF
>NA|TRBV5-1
CASSLGAGDYEQYF
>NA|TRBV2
CANKPGFSNEKLFF
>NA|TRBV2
CASRNRAGNSPLHF
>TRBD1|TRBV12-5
CASGLDGTGRETQYF
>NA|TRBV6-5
CASRAGQRPFF
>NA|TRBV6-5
CASSQQRQSSKGYTF
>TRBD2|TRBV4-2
CASSQGRTSGGAVSYEQYF
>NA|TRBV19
CASSAQGLEQYF
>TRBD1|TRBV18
CASSLDRRSGNTIYF
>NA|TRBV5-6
CASAAPAVGDTEAFF
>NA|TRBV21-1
CASSKGEVRTMNTEAFF
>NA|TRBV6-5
CASSYTVRAKNIQYF
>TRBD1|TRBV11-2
CASSLPGTAAEKLFF
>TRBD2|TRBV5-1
CASSLTTSGREKQYF